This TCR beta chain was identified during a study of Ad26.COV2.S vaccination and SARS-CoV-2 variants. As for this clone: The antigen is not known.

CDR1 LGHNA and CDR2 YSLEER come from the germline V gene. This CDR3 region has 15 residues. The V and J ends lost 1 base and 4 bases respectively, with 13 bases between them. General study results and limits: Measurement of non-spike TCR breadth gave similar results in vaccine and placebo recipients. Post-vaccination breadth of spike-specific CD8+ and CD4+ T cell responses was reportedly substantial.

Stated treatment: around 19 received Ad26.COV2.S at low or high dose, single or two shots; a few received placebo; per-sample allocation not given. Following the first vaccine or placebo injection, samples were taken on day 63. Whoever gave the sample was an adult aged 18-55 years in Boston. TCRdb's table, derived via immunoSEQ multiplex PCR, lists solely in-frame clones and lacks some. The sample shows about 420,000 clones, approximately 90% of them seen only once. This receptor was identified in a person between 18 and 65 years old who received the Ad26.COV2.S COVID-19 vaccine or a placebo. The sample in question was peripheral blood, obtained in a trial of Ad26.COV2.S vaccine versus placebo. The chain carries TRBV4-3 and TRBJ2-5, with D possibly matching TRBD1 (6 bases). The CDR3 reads CASSQATGTGETQYF. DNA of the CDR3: TGCGCCAGCAGCCAAGCTACAGGGACCGGAGAGACCCAGTACTTC.